This is a list of T cell receptor beta chains from one sample in a study of OX40 agonist ivuxolimab in advanced cancers. Sequenced by immunoSEQ multiplex PCR; TCRdb stores in-frame clones only, minus some. The table includes approximately 32,000 clones, 88% detected once. The source material was CD4+ or CD8+ T cells sorted from blood, sampled in a trial of the OX40 agonist ivuxolimab. The receptors shown here come from an adult with an advanced solid tumor such as melanoma, head and neck, liver or kidney cancer. Both conserved end residues are part of each CDR3. A D gene is named only where the DNA matches it firmly. Not every row has a clone size; where given, it reads once, few, many or a size class.

TGTGCCAGCAGCTTCATAGGGCAAAAGCAGTACTTC	CASSFIGQKQYF	-	-	TRBJ2-7	TRBV7-8
TGTGCCAGCAGCGTAGGGACAGGGCTTACCTACGAGCAGTACTTC	CASSVGTGLTYEQYF	TRBD1	-	TRBJ2-7	TRBV9
TGCGCCAGCAGCCAAGAGTCACAGGGGGCTACACCCCTCCACTTT	CASSQESQGATPLHF	TRBD1	once	TRBJ1-6	TRBV4-1
TGTGCCAGCATCGGGACAGCCTTGAGCACAGATACGCAGTATTTT	CASIGTALSTDTQYF	TRBD1	-	TRBJ2-3	TRBV2
TGCGCCAGCAGCATTACCACCGGGACAGCCTACGAGCAGTACTTC	CASSITTGTAYEQYF	TRBD1	-	TRBJ2-7	TRBV5-1
TGCGCCAGCAGCCAAGACAGGGGGACCTATAATTCACCCCTCCACTTT	CASSQDRGTYNSPLHF	TRBD1	-	TRBJ1-6	TRBV4-3
TGTGCCAGCAGCCCGGGGACAGTAGCCTACGAGCAGTACTTC	CASSPGTVAYEQYF	TRBD1	-	TRBJ2-7	TRBV11-2
TGTGCCGGCCTTCGTCCCGACCAGGGGCCAGCTAATGAAAAACTGTTTTTT	CAGLRPDQGPANEKLFF	-	medium-sized	TRBJ1-4	TRBV30
TGCGCCAGCAGCCAAGAGTTTAGCGTAGGGGCCTCCTACGAGCAGTACTTC	CASSQEFSVGASYEQYF	-	-	TRBJ2-7	TRBV4-1
TGTGCCAGCAGTACCGGGGGGGCCTATGGCTACACCTTC	CASSTGGAYGYTF	-	-	TRBJ1-2	TRBV6-1
TGTGCCAGCAGCTTGCTCTCCGGGACTAGCGGCTACGAGCAGTACTTC	CASSLLSGTSGYEQYF	TRBD2	-	TRBJ2-7	TRBV5-6
TGTGCCAGCAGCCCTCCGACCCAAGAGACCCAGTACTTC	CASSPPTQETQYF	-	-	TRBJ2-5	TRBV2
TGTGCCAGCAGTTTACTTCCCAGGGCTAATGAAAAACTGTTTTTT	CASSLLPRANEKLFF	-	-	TRBJ1-4	TRBV27
TGTGCCAGCAGCTCGACAGTTCACACAGATACGCAGTATTTT	CASSSTVHTDTQYF	-	-	TRBJ2-3	TRBV7-2
TGTGCCAGCAGTTTACCCCCGGGACTAGCGGGGGCCTTCGGGGAGACCCAGTACTTC	CASSLPPGLAGAFGETQYF	TRBD2	-	TRBJ2-5	TRBV28
TGTGCCAGCAGTGGGGAGGACAGGCACACAGATACGCAGTATTTT	CASSGEDRHTDTQYF	-	-	TRBJ2-3	TRBV6-1
TGTGCCAGCAGTTTAGGGTTTATTGACAGACCTGGAAACACCATATATTTT	CASSLGFIDRPGNTIYF	-	-	TRBJ1-3	TRBV28
TGCGCCAGCAGCCAAGAATTGGGCTACGAGCAGTACTTC	CASSQELGYEQYF	-	once	TRBJ2-7	TRBV4-3
TGTGCCAGCAGCGACAGGGCGTACACCGGGGAGCTGTTTTTT	CASSDRAYTGELFF	TRBD1	-	TRBJ2-2	TRBV4-2
TGCGCCAGCAGCCAGGCCCCCACCGGCCAATCGGGGATTCAGCCCCAGCATTTT	CASSQAPTGQSGIQPQHF	-	-	TRBJ1-5	TRBV4-1
TGCGCCAGCAGCTTGGAACCGGGTCGCACAGATACGCAGTATTTT	CASSLEPGRTDTQYF	-	-	TRBJ2-3	TRBV5-1
TGTGCCAGCAGCGAGTACGGGACAGACCCTGGAAACACCATATATTTT	CASSEYGTDPGNTIYF	TRBD1	-	TRBJ1-3	TRBV11-2
TGTGCCAGCAGCGGACAGCGCGTGAACAAAGAGACCCAGTACTTC	CASSGQRVNKETQYF	-	-	TRBJ2-5	TRBV28
TGTGCCAGCAGTTTATTCGGATCTCAGCCCCAGCATTTT	CASSLFGSQPQHF	-	-	TRBJ1-5	TRBV27
TGTGCCAGTAGGAGAGAACATGGCTACACCTTC	CASRREHGYTF	-	-	TRBJ1-2	TRBV19
TGTGCTAGTGCGGCGAGCAATGAGCAGTTCTTC	CASAASNEQFF	-	-	TRBJ2-1	TRBV12-5
TGTGCCAGCAGCGAGGGACAGGGGGGGTCTCAGCCCCAGCATTTT	CASSEGQGGSQPQHF	TRBD1	-	TRBJ1-5	TRBV7-6
TGTGCCAGCAGCCCCGGGACAGGGCTAGATGAGCAGTTCTTC	CASSPGTGLDEQFF	TRBD1	many	TRBJ2-1	TRBV5-4
TGCGCCAGCAGCTTGTGGACAGAACCCCAAGAGACCCAGTACTTC	CASSLWTEPQETQYF	-	-	TRBJ2-5	TRBV5-1
TGCGCCAGCAGCCAAGATCGCTCCGGGGGAATCAGTTCACCCCTCCACTTT	CASSQDRSGGISSPLHF	-	-	TRBJ1-6	TRBV4-3
TGTGCCAGCAGCGACAGGGGGCAGGACACTGAAGCTTTCTTT	CASSDRGQDTEAFF	TRBD1	-	TRBJ1-1	TRBV25-1
TGTGCCGCTCCGAGACAGGGGGCACGAGAGCAGTACTTC	CAAPRQGAREQYF	TRBD1	-	TRBJ2-7	TRBV7-3
TGTGCCAGCAGCTTAGATCACGGCCTAGTTCCCCACGAGCAGTACTTC	CASSLDHGLVPHEQYF	-	-	TRBJ2-7	TRBV11-2
TGTGCCAGCAGCGCTGAAACAGGGGTGTCCTACGAGCAGTACTTC	CASSAETGVSYEQYF	TRBD1	-	TRBJ2-7	TRBV9
TGTGCCAGCAGACGCGGACAGGGGCTCGAGCAGTACTTC	CASRRGQGLEQYF	TRBD1	-	TRBJ2-7	TRBV6-1
TGTGCCAGCAGTTTATGGGAGGTAAACACTGAAGCTTTCTTT	CASSLWEVNTEAFF	-	-	TRBJ1-1	TRBV6-1
TGTGCCAGCAGCTCTTTCCACGTCCCGGGCACAGATACGCAGTATTTT	CASSSFHVPGTDTQYF	-	-	TRBJ2-3	TRBV7-9
TGCACCAGCAGCCAGGAGGGGGGCCGACCAGATACGCAGTATTTT	CTSSQEGGRPDTQYF	-	once	TRBJ2-3	TRBV1
TGTGCCAGCAGCCCAGCGGGAATGGGGCCTCAGCCCCAGCATTTT	CASSPAGMGPQPQHF	-	-	TRBJ1-5	TRBV7-6
TGTGCCAGCAGTTCGGACAGGGAACCCCTAAGGGCTGGCTACACCTTC	CASSSDREPLRAGYTF	TRBD1	once	TRBJ1-2	TRBV6-5
TGTGCCAGCAGTTACCGGACAGCCCCAGACGGGGAGCTGTTTTTT	CASSYRTAPDGELFF	-	-	TRBJ2-2	TRBV6-6
TGCGCCAGCAGCCGCGGGGGAAGCGGCTCACCCCTCCACTTT	CASSRGGSGSPLHF	-	few	TRBJ1-6	TRBV5-8
TGCGCCAGCAGCTACCGGGACACGGGGGATACGCAGTATTTT	CASSYRDTGDTQYF	-	-	TRBJ2-3	TRBV4-1
TGCGCCAGCAGCTCGACTAGCGGTAGCACAGATACGCAGTATTTT	CASSSTSGSTDTQYF	TRBD2	-	TRBJ2-3	TRBV4-1
TGCGCCAGCAGCCCTACGGGACAGATGAACACTGAAGCTTTCTTT	CASSPTGQMNTEAFF	TRBD1	-	TRBJ1-1	TRBV4-1
TGTGCCAGCCACCGCACTGAAGCTTTCTTT	CASHRTEAFF	-	-	TRBJ1-1	TRBV6-8